This T cell receptor beta chain was identified in a study of T-cell reconstitution after alpha-beta-depleted transplantation in children. General study points: Reportedly, only several hundred clones from non-depleted graft cells drove alpha-beta T-cell counts at about two months. T-cell numbers and diversity one year post-transplant derived largely from freshly generated T cells. Some patients' high day-60 TCRbeta diversity was traced to surviving recipient T cells and thymic progenitors.

Regarding this clonotype: Its antigen is as yet unknown.

Researchers prepared the TCRbeta library using unique molecular identifiers, the study reports. MiXCR, run by TCRdb on the PCR reads, gives a single entry per CDR3 protein. The table shows more than 400,000 distinct CDR3 sequences, with 43% occurring only once. This CDR3 has 14 amino acids. Germline values: CDR1 DFQATT, CDR2 SNEGSKA (reference sequence). The V gene lost 1 base and the J gene lost 6 bases, with 14 bases spanning the gap. The gene calls are TRBV20-1 and TRBJ2-3, with D perhaps TRBD2 (6 bases). This receptor was identified in a girl aged 2-10 years with aplastic anemia, due to receive a stem cell transplant. This material consisted of PBMCs, taken before TCRalphabeta/CD19-depleted stem cell transplant. CDR3 amino acids: CSARGPGVGDTQYF. CDR3 DNA: TGCAGTGCTAGAGGACCGGGAGTGGGGGATACGCAGTATTTT.